This T cell receptor beta chain appears in the sequencing data of a study of control samples from healthy donors and cancer patients. TCRdb's copy holds only in-frame clones and misses some; the assay was immunoSEQ multiplex PCR. The repertoire has 30,000 or so clones, approximately 93% of them found once; the top ten carry roughly 6.7%. Germline CDR1 and CDR2: SGHRS and YFSETQ. This CDR3 spans 13 amino acids. The germline V and J ends were trimmed by 6 bases and 6 bases, with 15 bases remaining between them. This sequence joins TRBV5-1 and TRBJ1-1; D is ambiguous. Source material: blood. The source of this sequence is a man between 60 and 75 years old in good health. CDR3 protein: CASTHLLGAEAFF. As DNA, the CDR3 is TGCGCCAGCACCCACCTCCTTGGCGCTGAAGCTTTCTTT.